The subject of this entry is one T cell receptor (beta chain). The antigen remains unidentified. The sample is drawn from a study of cytomegalovirus exposure and HLA in healthy donors. Study outcomes and limitations: CMV antigen specificity of a few CMV-associated chains was confirmed in vitro. Being indistinguishable, some V segments were excluded, TRBV6-2 and TRBV6-3 among them. A reported reduction in N-insertions relative to the roughly 640-donor mean was seen in an Asian-associated ancestry cluster in a later analysis.

A multiplex PCR was run with 60 Vbeta primers and 13 Jbeta primers. Produced via immunoSEQ multiplex PCR; TCRdb's table is partial and in-frame only. The sample has 130,000 or so clones, roughly 75% seen once. In germline, CDR1 is LNHDA, CDR2 SQIVND (reference sequence). Trimming pared 5 bases from V and 0 bases from J, leaving 14 bases between. The CDR3 is made up of 16 amino acids. J is TRBJ1-5 and V is TRBV19; D ambiguous. The sequenced sample consisted of PBMCs. This TCR was sampled from a man younger than 40 in good health and CMV-seronegative. CDR3 coding DNA: TGTGCCAGTAGTTTATACAGCTACCATAGCAATCAGCCCCAGCATTTT. Translated, it gives CASSLYSYHSNQPQHF.